These 18 T cell receptor beta chains were sequenced from one sample in a study of T cell responses to AZD1222 COVID-19 vaccine. Only in-frame clones appear in the TCRdb table, and some are missing; sequencing was by immunoSEQ multiplex PCR. The sample includes 120,000 to 150,000 clones, 90% to 95% seen only once; the top ten take about 4%. Sequencing used peripheral blood, obtained 28 days after the second AZD1222 dose. The receptor set was obtained from an adult who received the AZD1222 COVID-19 vaccine.

The genes are TRBV5-4 and TRBJ1-6; a weak D match, TRBD1 (6 bases). The CDR3 loop spans 13 amino acids. Germline V gives CDR1 SGHNT, CDR2 YYREEE (reference sequence). The germline V and J ends were trimmed by 9 bases and 9 bases, with 16 bases remaining between them. This CDR3 reads CATGGTRASPLHF. As DNA, the CDR3 is TGTGCCACCGGGGGGACAAGGGCTTCACCCCTCCACTTT. Based on the CDR3 plus reference TRBV5-4 and TRBJ1-6, the full variable domain is ETGVTQSPTHLIKTRGQQVTLRCSSQSGHNTVSWYQQALGQGPQFIFQYYREEENGRGNFPPRFSGLQFPNYSSELNVNALELDDSALYLCATGGTRASPLHFGNGTRLTVT.

This chain uses TRBV7-2 with TRBJ2-2; D is possibly TRBD2 (6 bases). Per germline, CDR1 SGHTA and CDR2 FQGNSA. The V and J ends lost 7 bases and 7 bases respectively, with 19 bases between them. This CDR3 region has 15 residues. CDR3 in amino acids: CASNPRDPGSGELFF. CDR3 in DNA: TGTGCCAGCAACCCAAGGGACCCCGGGAGCGGGGAGCTGTTTTTT. Based on the CDR3 plus reference TRBV7-2 and TRBJ2-2, the full variable domain is GAGVSQSPSNKVTEKGKDVELRCDPISGHTALYWYRQSLGQGLEFLIYFQGNSAPDKSGLPSDRFSAERTGGSVSTLTIQRTQQEDSAVYLCASNPRDPGSGELFFGEGSRLTVL.

The rearrangement uses TRBV2 and TRBJ2-5; TRBD1 agrees at 11 bases. The CDR3 has 14 amino acids. The trim removed 6 bases at V and 5 bases at J, leaving 5 bases unmatched. The V gene's germline CDR1 is SNHLY and CDR2 FYNNEI. The CDR3: CASRDRGLGETQYF. CDR3 coding DNA: TGTGCCAGCAGGGACAGGGGGCTCGGGGAGACCCAGTACTTC. The whole variable domain, remainder taken from reference TRBV2 and TRBJ2-5, is EPEVTQTPSHQVTQMGQEVILRCVPISNHLYFYWYRQILGQKVEFLVSFYNNEISEKSEIFDDQFSVERPDGSNFTLKIRSTKLEDSAMYFCASRDRGLGETQYFGPGTRLLVL.

The gene calls are TRBV5-1 and TRBJ2-1, with TRBD2 matching over 8 bases. With 1 base clipped from V and 8 bases from J, the junction kept 5 bases outside the gene matches. There are 14 residues in the CDR3. The germline CDR1 and CDR2 sequences are SGHRS and YFSETQ. CDR3 loop: CASSLWSGSDEQFF. CDR3 DNA sequence: TGCGCCAGCAGCTTGTGGAGCGGGAGCGATGAGCAGTTCTTC.

The chain has TRBV27 and TRBJ2-2; TRBD1 agrees at 10 bases. There are 14 residues in the CDR3. CDR1 is MNHEY, CDR2 SMNVEV, per germline (reference sequence). Trimming took 7 bases from V and 7 from J; bases not matched to a gene: 6. The CDR3 bases are TGTGCCAGCAACCGACAGGGGGCGGGCGGGGAGCTGTTTTTT. Its translation: CASNRQGAGGELFF.

The V gene is TRBV7-9, the J gene TRBJ2-5; the D gene could be TRBD1 or TRBD2 (5 bases each). The CDR3 loop spans 16 amino acids. V dropped 1 base and J dropped 7 bases, with 19 bases sitting between them. Germline-derived CDR1 and CDR2 are SEHNR and FQNEAQ (reference sequence). CDR3 in DNA: TGTGCCAGCAGCTTAGTTGGGAGTCTAGGGACGGTGACCCAGTACTTC. As protein: CASSLVGSLGTVTQYF.

V and J are TRBV5-1 and TRBJ1-1, with 8 nucleotides matching TRBD1. The J segment lost 1 base and the V segment lost 0 bases, leaving 2 bases of the junction unmatched. Germline lookup yields CDR1 SGHRS and CDR2 YFSETQ. This CDR3 contains 15 residues. CDR3 region: CASSLAGGANTEAFF. CDR3 sequence (DNA): TGCGCCAGCAGCTTGGCAGGGGGCGCGAACACTGAAGCTTTCTTT.

The gene calls are TRBV5-6 and TRBJ1-5, with D possibly TRBD1 on 5 matching bases. This CDR3 has 14 amino acids. Germline values: CDR1 SGHDT, CDR2 YYEEEE. V lost 4 bases and J 7 bases, leaving 15 bases between the germline ends. The CDR3 sequence: CASSARGLGQPQHF. In DNA, the CDR3 is TGTGCCAGCAGCGCCCGGGGCTTAGGGCAGCCCCAGCATTTT.

The V call is TRBV27, the J call TRBJ2-5; perhaps TRBD1 as D (7 bases). The CDR3 is 15 residues long. The V gene's germline CDR1 is MNHEY and CDR2 SMNVEV (reference sequence). The V end was cut by 6 bases, the J end by 5 bases, with 19 bases between. The CDR3 sequence: CASRPGDRVYETQYF. CDR3 sequence (DNA): TGTGCCAGCAGACCGGGAGACAGGGTGTATGAGACCCAGTACTTC.

The chain employs TRBV6-2 or TRBV6-3 and TRBJ1-1; D unclear. Per the germline V gene, CDR1 is MNHEY and CDR2 is SVGEGT. Trimming took off 6 bases at V and 2 bases at J, with 19 bases between the two ends. There are 16 residues in the CDR3. The CDR3 region has the DNA TGTGCCAGCAGCCCTCCCCCAAGCAGAACAAACACTGAAGCTTTCTTT. Its translation is CASSPPPSRTNTEAFF.

J is TRBJ1-3 and V is TRBV5-5; TRBD1 might be the D (5 bases). This CDR3 contains 14 residues. CDR1 SGHKS and CDR2 YYEKEE come from the germline V gene (reference sequence). Trimming cost V 2 bases and J 4 bases, with 10 bases left between them. CDR3 DNA sequence: TGTGCCAGCAGCTTTTCGGGGCTAGGAAACACCATATATTTT. It is translated as CASSFSGLGNTIYF. Drawing the rest from reference TRBV5-5 and TRBJ1-3, the complete variable domain is DAGVTQSPTHLIKTRGQQVTLRCSPISGHKSVSWYQQVLGQGPQFIFQYYEKEERGRGNFPDRFSARQFPNYSSELNVNALLLGDSALYLCASSFSGLGNTIYFGEGSWLTVV.

This clone was found a few times. This chain uses TRBV6-6 with TRBJ2-5, with 8 bases lining up with TRBD2. Germline loops: CDR1 MNHNY, CDR2 SVGAGI (reference sequence). V lost 2 bases and J lost 3; bases outside the gene matches: 5. The CDR3 loop spans 15 amino acids. The CDR3 reads CASSYIAGNKETQYF. CDR3 sequence (DNA): TGTGCCAGCAGTTACATAGCGGGGAATAAAGAGACCCAGTACTTC.

CDR3 nucleotides: TGCGCCAGCAGCCAAGCTTCCGGGAGGGCGGAGACCCAGTACTTC. Translation: CASSQASGRAETQYF. The rearrangement uses TRBV4-1 and TRBJ2-5, with 8 positions matching TRBD2. V shed 1 base and J 5 bases; nucleotides not matched to a gene: 6. CDR1 is MGHRA, CDR2 YSYEKL, per germline. The CDR3 contains 15 residues.

This clone was observed once. The genes are TRBV2 and TRBJ1-4; no firm D call. CDR3 length: 15 residues. Trimming pared 0 bases from V and 8 bases from J, leaving 13 bases between. Germline V CDR1 and CDR2: SNHLY, FYNNEI. The CDR3 here is CASSEARGFGEKLFF. The CDR3, as DNA: TGTGCCAGCAGTGAAGCTCGGGGTTTCGGCGAAAAACTGTTTTTT.

The chain employs TRBV7-9 and TRBJ2-2, with a tentative D call TRBD2 (6 bases). This CDR3 contains 11 residues. V was cut by 10 bases and J by 7 bases, with 10 bases left in between. Germline V CDR1 and CDR2: SEHNR, FQNEAQ (reference sequence). For the CDR3, the DNA is TGTGCCATACGGGAGTACGGGGAGCTGTTTTTT. Amino acid sequence: CAIREYGELFF.

The V gene is TRBV12-3 or TRBV12-4, the J gene TRBJ1-1, with D perhaps matching TRBD1 (5 bases). The CDR3 length is 11 residues. Trimming removed 7 bases at V and 8 bases at J, with 11 bases between. The CDR3 DNA reads as TGTGCCAGCACATACAGGAGGGAAGCTTTCTTT. The encoded protein is CASTYRREAFF.

The chain is built from TRBV18 and TRBJ1-4; 11 positions match TRBD1. Germline V gives CDR1 KGHSH, CDR2 LQKENI. The V segment lost 2 bases and the J segment 8 bases; nucleotides outside the gene matches: 4. The length of the CDR3 is 15 residues. CDR3 sequence: CASSPGQGASEKLFF. CDR3 sequence (DNA): TGTGCCAGCTCACCAGGACAGGGGGCGAGCGAAAAACTGTTTTTT. Full variable domain (outside the CDR3, taken from reference TRBV18 and TRBJ1-4): NAGVMQNPRHLVRRRGQEARLRCSPMKGHSHVYWYRQLPEEGLKFMVYLQKENIIDESGMPKERFSAEFPKEGPSILRIQQVVRGDSAAYFCASSPGQGASEKLFFGSGTQLSVL.

By sample fraction, this clone is medium-sized. V is TRBV7-3 and J is TRBJ1-2, with 7 bases identical to TRBD1. Germline CDR1 is SGHTA and CDR2 is FQGTGA. V shed 5 bases, J shed 2 bases, and the junction held 11 bases outside the gene matches. This CDR3 region has 16 residues. In nucleotides, the CDR3 is TGTGCCAGCAGCCCCCACGGGGCACAGGGGAACTATGGCTACACCTTC. Its translation is CASSPHGAQGNYGYTF.